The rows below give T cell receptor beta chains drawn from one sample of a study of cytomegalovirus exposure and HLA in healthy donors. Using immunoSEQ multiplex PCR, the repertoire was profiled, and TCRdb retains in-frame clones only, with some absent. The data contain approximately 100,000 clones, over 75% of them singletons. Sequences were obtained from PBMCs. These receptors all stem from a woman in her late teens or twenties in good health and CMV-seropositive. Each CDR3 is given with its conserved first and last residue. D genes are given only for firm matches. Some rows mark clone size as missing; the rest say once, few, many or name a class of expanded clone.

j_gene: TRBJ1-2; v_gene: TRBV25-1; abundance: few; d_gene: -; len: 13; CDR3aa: CASSDQGVDGYTF; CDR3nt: TGTGCCAGCAGTGATCAAGGAGTTGATGGCTACACCTTC
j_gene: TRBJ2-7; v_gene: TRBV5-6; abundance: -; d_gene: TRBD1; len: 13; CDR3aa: CASSLGTGAEQYF; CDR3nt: TGTGCCAGCAGCTTAGGGACAGGGGCCGAGCAGTACTTC
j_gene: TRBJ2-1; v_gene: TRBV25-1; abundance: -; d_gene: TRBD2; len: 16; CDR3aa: CASSEYAGRKNNEQFF; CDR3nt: TGTGCCAGCAGTGAATATGCCGGGAGGAAAAACAACGAGCAGTTCTTC
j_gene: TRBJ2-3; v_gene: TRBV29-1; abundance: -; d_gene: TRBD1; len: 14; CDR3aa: CSLRTGEVTDTQYF; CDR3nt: TGCAGCTTGAGGACAGGCGAGGTCACAGATACGCAGTATTTT
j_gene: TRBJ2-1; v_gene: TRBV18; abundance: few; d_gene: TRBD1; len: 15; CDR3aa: CASSPDRGGHNEQFF; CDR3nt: TGTGCCAGCTCACCGGACAGGGGGGGGCACAATGAGCAGTTCTTC
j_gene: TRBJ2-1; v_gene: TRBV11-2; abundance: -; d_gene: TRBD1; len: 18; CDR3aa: CASSLGTGVPSSYNEQFF; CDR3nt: TGTGCCAGCAGCTTAGGGACAGGGGTCCCTAGCTCCTACAATGAGCAGTTCTTC
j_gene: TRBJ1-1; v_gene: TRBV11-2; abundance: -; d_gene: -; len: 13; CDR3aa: CASSFGGGTEAFF; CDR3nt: TGTGCCAGCAGCTTCGGGGGGGGCACTGAAGCTTTCTTT
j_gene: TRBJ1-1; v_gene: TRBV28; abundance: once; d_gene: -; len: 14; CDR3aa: CASSLGGMNTEAFF; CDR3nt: TGTGCCAGCAGTTTGGGGGGAATGAACACTGAAGCTTTCTTT
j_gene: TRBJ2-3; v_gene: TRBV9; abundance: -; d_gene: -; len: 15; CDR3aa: CASSVDGSWTDTQYF; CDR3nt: TGTGCCAGCAGCGTAGACGGGTCTTGGACAGATACGCAGTATTTT
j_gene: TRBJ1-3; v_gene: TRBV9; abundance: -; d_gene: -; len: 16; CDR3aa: CASSVESSGIGNTIYF; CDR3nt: TGTGCCAGCAGCGTAGAAAGCTCAGGGATTGGAAACACCATATATTTT
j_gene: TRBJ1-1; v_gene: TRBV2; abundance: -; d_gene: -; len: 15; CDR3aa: CASSTGQNLNTEAFF; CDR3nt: TGTGCCAGCAGCACCGGACAGAACTTGAACACTGAAGCTTTCTTT
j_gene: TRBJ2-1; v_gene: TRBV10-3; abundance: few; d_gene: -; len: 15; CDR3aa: CAISGGSSTYNEQFF; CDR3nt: TGTGCCATATCTGGGGGGAGTAGCACCTACAATGAGCAGTTCTTC
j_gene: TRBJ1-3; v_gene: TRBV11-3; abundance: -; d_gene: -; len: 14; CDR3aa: CASSAGNSGNTIYF; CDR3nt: TGTGCCAGCAGCGCAGGGAACTCTGGAAACACCATATATTTT
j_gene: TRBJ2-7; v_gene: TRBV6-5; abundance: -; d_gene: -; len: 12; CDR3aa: CASSSSGNEQYF; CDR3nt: TGTGCCAGCAGTAGCTCAGGGAACGAGCAGTACTTC
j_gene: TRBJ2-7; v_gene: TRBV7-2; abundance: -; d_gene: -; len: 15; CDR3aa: CASSLWGGATWEQYF; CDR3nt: TGTGCCAGCAGCTTATGGGGGGGCGCGACGTGGGAGCAGTACTTC
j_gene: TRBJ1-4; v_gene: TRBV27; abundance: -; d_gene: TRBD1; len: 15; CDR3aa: CASSLWGQGNEKLFF; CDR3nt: TGTGCCAGCAGTTTATGGGGACAGGGTAATGAAAAACTGTTTTTT
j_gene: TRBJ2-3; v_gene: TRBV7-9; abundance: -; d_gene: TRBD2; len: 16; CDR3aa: CASSQLLSGRADTQYF; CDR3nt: TGTGCCAGCAGTCAGCTCCTTAGCGGGAGAGCAGATACGCAGTATTTT
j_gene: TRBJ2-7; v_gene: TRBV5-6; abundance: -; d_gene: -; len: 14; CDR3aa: CASSLGLGSYEQYF; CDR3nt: TGTGCCAGCAGCTTGGGACTAGGCTCCTACGAGCAGTACTTC
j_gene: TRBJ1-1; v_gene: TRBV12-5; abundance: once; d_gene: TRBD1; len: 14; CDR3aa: CASGLPPGQSEAFF; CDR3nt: TGTGCTAGTGGTTTGCCCCCGGGACAGTCTGAAGCTTTCTTT
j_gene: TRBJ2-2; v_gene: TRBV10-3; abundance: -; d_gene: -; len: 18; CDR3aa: CAISESVVGLRRTGELFF; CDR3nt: TGTGCCATCAGTGAGTCGGTTGTGGGACTCCGGCGGACCGGGGAGCTGTTTTTT
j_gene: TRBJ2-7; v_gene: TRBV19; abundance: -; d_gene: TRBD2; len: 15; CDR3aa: CASSLAGGASYEQYF; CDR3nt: TGTGCCAGCTCCCTGGCGGGAGGGGCGTCCTACGAGCAGTACTTC
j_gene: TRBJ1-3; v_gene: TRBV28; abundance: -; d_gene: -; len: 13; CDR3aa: CASGQFSGNTIYF; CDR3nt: TGTGCCAGCGGACAGTTCTCTGGAAACACCATATATTTT
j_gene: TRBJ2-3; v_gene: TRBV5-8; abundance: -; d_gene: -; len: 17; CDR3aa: CASSHVIRGRLTDTQYF; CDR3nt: TGTGCCAGCAGCCATGTTATCAGGGGACGACTGACAGATACGCAGTATTTT
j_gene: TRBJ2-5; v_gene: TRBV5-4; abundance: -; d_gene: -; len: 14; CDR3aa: CASSLERAGETQYF; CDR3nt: TGTGCCAGCAGCTTGGAGAGGGCCGGAGAGACCCAGTACTTC
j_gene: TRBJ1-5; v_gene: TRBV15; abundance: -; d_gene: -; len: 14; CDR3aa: CATSRDLGGQPQHF; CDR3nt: TGTGCCACCAGCAGAGATCTCGGGGGTCAGCCCCAGCATTTT
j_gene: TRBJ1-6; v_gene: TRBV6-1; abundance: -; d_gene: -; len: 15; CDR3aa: CASSKEEGSDSPLHF; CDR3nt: TGTGCCAGCAGTAAAGAGGAGGGGTCGGATTCACCCCTCCACTTT
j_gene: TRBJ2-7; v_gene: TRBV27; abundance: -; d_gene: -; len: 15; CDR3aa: CASSLSRQSSYEQYF; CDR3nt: TGTGCCAGCAGTTTATCGCGGCAGTCCTCCTACGAGCAGTACTTC
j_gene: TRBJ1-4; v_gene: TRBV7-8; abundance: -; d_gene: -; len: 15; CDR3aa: CASSKDSATNEKLFF; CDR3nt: TGTGCCAGCAGCAAGGACAGTGCAACTAATGAAAAACTGTTTTTT
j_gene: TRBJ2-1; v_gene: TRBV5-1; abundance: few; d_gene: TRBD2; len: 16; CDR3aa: CASRAGGSLTYNEQFF; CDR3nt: TGCGCCAGCCGAGCCGGGGGGAGTTTAACCTACAATGAGCAGTTCTTC
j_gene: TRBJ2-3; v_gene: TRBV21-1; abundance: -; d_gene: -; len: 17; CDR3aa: CASPSGVTRIPPDTQYF; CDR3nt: TGTGCCAGCCCTAGCGGGGTCACCCGAATACCTCCAGATACGCAGTATTTT
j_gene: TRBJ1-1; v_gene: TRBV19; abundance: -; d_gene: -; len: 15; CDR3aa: CASSKAGLRNTEAFF; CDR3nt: TGTGCCAGTAGTAAAGCGGGACTTCGGAACACTGAAGCTTTCTTT
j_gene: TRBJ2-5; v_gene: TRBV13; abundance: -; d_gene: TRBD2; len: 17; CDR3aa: CASSHSVAGPYQETQYF; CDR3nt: TGTGCCAGCAGCCATTCCGTAGCGGGACCCTACCAAGAGACCCAGTACTTC
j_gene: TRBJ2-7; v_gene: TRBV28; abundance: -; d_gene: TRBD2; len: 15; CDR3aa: CASLRPGLGSYEQYF; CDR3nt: TGTGCCAGCCTACGTCCGGGACTAGGTTCCTACGAGCAGTACTTC
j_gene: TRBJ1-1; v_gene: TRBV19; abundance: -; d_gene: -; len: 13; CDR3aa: CASSINRVTEAFF; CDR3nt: TGTGCCAGTAGTATTAATCGTGTGACTGAAGCTTTCTTT
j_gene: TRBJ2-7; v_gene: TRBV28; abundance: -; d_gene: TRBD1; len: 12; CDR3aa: CALGTGVNEQYF; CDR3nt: TGTGCCCTCGGGACAGGGGTAAACGAGCAGTACTTC
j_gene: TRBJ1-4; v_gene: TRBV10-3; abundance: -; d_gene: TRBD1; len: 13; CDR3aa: CAIRDREGEKLFF; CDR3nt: TGTGCCATCCGGGACAGGGAAGGAGAAAAACTGTTTTTT
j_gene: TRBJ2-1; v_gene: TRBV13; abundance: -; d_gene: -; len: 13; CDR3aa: CASSLGARNEQFF; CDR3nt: TGTGCCAGCAGCTTGGGAGCTCGAAATGAGCAGTTCTTC
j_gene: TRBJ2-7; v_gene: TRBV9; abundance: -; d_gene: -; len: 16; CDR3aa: CASSLGAGPLGYEQYF; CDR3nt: TGTGCCAGCAGCCTAGGCGCTGGGCCCCTGGGCTACGAGCAGTACTTC
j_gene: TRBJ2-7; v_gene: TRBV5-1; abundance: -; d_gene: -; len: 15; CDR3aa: CASSLGAGGPYEQYF; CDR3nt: TGCGCCAGCAGCTTGGGAGCCGGGGGACCCTACGAGCAGTACTTC
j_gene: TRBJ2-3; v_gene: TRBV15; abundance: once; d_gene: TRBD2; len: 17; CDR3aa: CATSRASGTSGSGTQYF; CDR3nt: TGTGCCACCAGCAGAGCCTCCGGGACTAGCGGGAGCGGCACGCAGTATTTT
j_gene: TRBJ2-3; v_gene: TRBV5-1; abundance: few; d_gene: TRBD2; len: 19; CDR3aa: CASSGRLAGGEMGTDTQYF; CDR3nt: TGCGCCAGCAGCGGCCGACTAGCGGGAGGTGAGATGGGCACAGATACGCAGTATTTT
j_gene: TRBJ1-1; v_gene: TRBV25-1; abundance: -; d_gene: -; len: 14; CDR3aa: CASEDPGLNTEAFF; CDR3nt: TGTGCCAGCGAAGACCCGGGACTCAACACTGAAGCTTTCTTT